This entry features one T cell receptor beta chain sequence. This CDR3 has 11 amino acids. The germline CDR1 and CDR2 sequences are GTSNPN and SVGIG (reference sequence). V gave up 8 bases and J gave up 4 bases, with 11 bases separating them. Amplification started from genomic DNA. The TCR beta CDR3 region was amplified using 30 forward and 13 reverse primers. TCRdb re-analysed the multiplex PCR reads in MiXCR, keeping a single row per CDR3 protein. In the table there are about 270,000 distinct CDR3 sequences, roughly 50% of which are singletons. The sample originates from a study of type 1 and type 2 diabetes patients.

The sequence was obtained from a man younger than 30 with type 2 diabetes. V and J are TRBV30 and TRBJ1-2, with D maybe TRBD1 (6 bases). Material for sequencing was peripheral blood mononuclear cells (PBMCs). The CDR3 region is CAAGGGYGYTF. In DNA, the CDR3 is TGTGCCGCGGGGGGCGGCTATGGCTACACCTTC.